The clone carrying this T cell receptor beta chain was detected a few times. Its specificity is not known. These data are taken from a study of beta chain features in type 1 diabetes. Study-level points and caveats: Cells carrying high TCR expression could end up over-represented when cDNA is sequenced. No resolution was reached here on whether HLA type influences TCRB rearrangement.

Sequencing targeted expressed TCRB transcripts, as all isolated RNA had been reverse transcribed. The method was immunoSEQ multiplex PCR; TCRdb's version includes in-frame clones alone and lacks a portion of them. The table has about 140,000 clones, around a tenth seen once. V dropped 5 bases and J dropped 5 bases, with 21 bases sitting between them. This CDR3 spans 16 amino acids. Germline assignment: CDR1 MNHNY and CDR2 SVGAGI (reference sequence). The receptor was isolated from a woman in her thirties or forties in good health. The sample taken for sequencing was central memory CD4+ T cells from blood. The chain joins TRBV6-6 to TRBJ2-5; TRBD1 is a possible D gene (6 bases). The CDR3 DNA is TGTGCCAGCAGTGGCCCTCAACAGGGTTCGGGTGAGACCCAGTACTTC. This encodes CASSGPQQGSGETQYF.